The 26 T cell receptor beta chains given below trace back to one sample, sequenced in a study of T-cell memory formation after mild COVID-19. From the 5' RACE reads, TCRdb called clonotypes with MiXCR, one entry per CDR3 protein. The sample includes around 500,000 distinct CDR3 sequences, roughly 18% seen only once; the top ten take over 9%. The sequenced sample consisted of PBMCs or a T cell subset sorted from them (not recorded which). These receptors originate from an adult woman who had mild COVID-19 (a few samples of this study predate the infection). Cell type and time point are not known.

This clonotype was observed a handful of times. This chain joins TRBV7-2 and TRBJ1-4; a weak D match, TRBD1 (6 bases). The CDR3 is 16 amino acids. V dropped 3 bases and J dropped 0 bases, with 11 bases sitting between them. Germline values: CDR1 SGHTA, CDR2 FQGNSA. The CDR3 DNA is TGTGCCAGCAGCTTGGGGACAAACCCAACTAATGAAAAACTGTTTTTT. It encodes CASSLGTNPTNEKLFF.

Comment on this clonotype: A clone one base away is much larger, so this may be a read error. The genes are TRBV9 and TRBJ2-7; D not certain. Trimming removed 0 bases at V and 5 bases at J, with 3 bases between. CDR3 length: 11 residues. Germline CDR1 and CDR2: SGDLS and YYNGEE. The CDR3 DNA reads TGTGCCAGCAGCGTAGGGAACGAGCAGTACTTC. Protein sequence: CASSVGNEQYF.

J is TRBJ2-5 and V is TRBV4-1; possibly TRBD1 or TRBD2 for D (6 bases each). Trimming removed 2 bases from V and 5 bases from J, with 18 bases in between. Germline V gene data show CDR1 as MGHRA and CDR2 as YSYEKL. CDR3 length equals 16 residues. The CDR3 bases are TGCGCCAGCAGCCAAAACCCGGGGGCGCCGGGGGAGACCCAGTACTTC. It specifies CASSQNPGAPGETQYF.

V is TRBV6-5 and J is TRBJ1-1, with D possibly being TRBD1 (5 bases). Germline CDR1 and CDR2: MNHEY and SVGAGI. Trimming shortened V by 4 bases and J by 7 bases, and 13 bases separated the two germline ends. The CDR3 spans 13 residues. In DNA form, the CDR3 reads TGTGCCAGCAGTTTCATCCAGGGTGGTGAAGCTTTCTTT. This sequence encodes CASSFIQGGEAFF.

CDR3 nucleotide sequence: TGCAGCGCTATGAAGGGGGGGAGCTATGGCTACACCTTC. It translates to CSAMKGGSYGYTF. The chain carries TRBV29-1 and TRBJ1-2, with D tentatively TRBD1 (6 bases). Per germline, CDR1 SQVTM and CDR2 ANQGSEA. This CDR3 has 13 residues. Trimming removed 7 bases from V and 4 bases from J, with 16 bases in between.

This clonotype was seen more than once but under ten times. This rearrangement joins TRBV3-1 to TRBJ2-1; D perhaps matches TRBD2 (6 bases). The CDR3 loop spans 16 amino acids. CDR1 LGHDT and CDR2 YNNKEL come from the germline V gene (reference sequence). V was clipped by 0 bases and J by 3 bases, with 12 bases between them. In DNA form, the CDR3 reads TGTGCCAGCAGCCAAGACGGGGGTTCGGTCTACAATGAGCAGTTCTTC. Amino acid sequence: CASSQDGGSVYNEQFF.

This clonotype was picked up a small number of times. The chain couples TRBV18 to TRBJ2-1; 13 nucleotides line up with TRBD2. The CDR3 has 17 residues. Germline-derived CDR1 and CDR2 are KGHSH and LQKENI. Trimming removed 6 bases from V and 10 bases from J; junction bases left unmatched: 15. This chain's CDR3 is CASSPFLVGTSGNEQFF. Here the CDR3 DNA reads TGTGCCAGCTCCCCGTTCTTAGTGGGGACTAGCGGGAACGAGCAGTTCTTC.

This clonotype appeared a few times. The J gene is TRBJ2-6, the V gene TRBV12-3 or TRBV12-4; 7 bases fit TRBD1. The CDR3 totals 18 residues. V shed 6 bases, J shed 1 base, and the junction held 12 bases outside the gene matches. The CDR3 DNA is TGTGCCAGCAGCCTGAGACAGGGACGGATGTCTGGGGCCAACGTCCTGACTTTC. It is translated as CASSLRQGRMSGANVLTF.

This clonotype was found a few times. The chain is built from TRBV10-3 and TRBJ2-5, with D tentatively TRBD1 (6 bases). This CDR3 is built from 15 residues. CDR1 and CDR2 from the germline V gene are ENHRY and SYGVKD. Trimming removed 2 bases at V and 2 bases at J, with 12 bases between. As DNA, the CDR3 is TGTGCCATCAGTGAGCCGCTCGGACAGCAAGAGACCCAGTACTTC. Translated: CAISEPLGQQETQYF.

The chain has TRBV6-5 and TRBJ1-1; TRBD1 is a possible D gene (5 bases). CDR1 is MNHEY and CDR2 is SVGAGI in the germline V gene. The CDR3 is made up of 16 amino acids. V gave up 2 bases and J gave up 5 bases, with 18 bases separating them. CDR3 sequence: CASSYGGTRVGTEAFF. The CDR3 coding sequence is TGTGCCAGCAGTTACGGAGGGACGAGGGTGGGGACTGAAGCTTTCTTT.

V and J are TRBV27 and TRBJ2-4; the D gene could be TRBD1 or TRBD2 (5 bases each). Trimming pared 6 bases from V and 7 bases from J, leaving 16 bases between. The germline gives CDR1 MNHEY, CDR2 SMNVEV (reference sequence). The CDR3 loop spans 14 amino acids. CDR3: CASSPRRDQNIQYF. The CDR3 nucleotides are TGTGCCAGCAGCCCTAGACGGGACCAGAACATTCAGTACTTC.

This clonotype has just a few counts. This chain links TRBV5-4 with TRBJ2-3, with TRBD2 identical over 8 bases. Trimming took 4 bases from V and 1 from J; bases not matched to a gene: 8. There are 16 residues in the CDR3. The germline CDR1 and CDR2 sequences are SGHNT and YYREEE (reference sequence). CDR3 protein: CASSPRSGRGTDTQYF. CDR3 bases: TGTGCCAGCAGCCCGAGGAGCGGGAGAGGCACAGATACGCAGTATTTT.

This clonotype occurred many times. The V gene is TRBV5-1, the J gene TRBJ2-1, with D perhaps given as TRBD1 or TRBD2 (5 bases each). The CDR3 contains 16 residues. V was pared by 0 bases and J by 4 bases, with 14 bases between. Germline CDR1 SGHRS, CDR2 YFSETQ. The CDR3, as DNA: TGCGCCAGCAGCTTGGGGGACGGTGCCGTGTACAATGAGCAGTTCTTC. The encoded protein is CASSLGDGAVYNEQFF.

This clonotype was seen a few times. The chain links TRBV2 to TRBJ2-7, with TRBD2 matching 11 bases. CDR3 length: 14 residues. CDR1 is SNHLY and CDR2 is FYNNEI in the germline V gene. V shed 8 bases, J shed 3 bases, and the junction held 6 bases outside the gene matches. The CDR3 reads CASQRLAGYYEQYF. CDR3 in DNA: TGTGCCAGCCAAAGACTAGCGGGATACTACGAGCAGTACTTC. Looking up the rest from reference TRBV2 and TRBJ2-7 gives the full variable domain: EPEVTQTPSHQVTQMGQEVILRCVPISNHLYFYWYRQILGQKVEFLVSFYNNEISEKSEIFDDQFSVERPDGSNFTLKIRSTKLEDSAMYFCASQRLAGYYEQYFGPGTRLTVT.

The CDR3 is CASSQDRGAGELFF. The CDR3 DNA follows: TGTGCCAGCAGCCAAGATCGGGGCGCCGGGGAGCTGTTTTTT. The rearrangement links TRBV14 to TRBJ2-2, with D perhaps matching TRBD1 or TRBD2 (5 bases each). The germline CDR1 and CDR2 sequences are SGHDN and FVKESK. The length of the CDR3 is 14 residues. V lost 0 bases and J lost 6, with 8 bases in between. Together with reference TRBV14 and TRBJ2-2, the CDR3 gives the full variable domain: EAGVTQFPSHSVIEKGQTVTLRCDPISGHDNLYWYRRVMGKEIKFLLHFVKESKQDESGMPNNRFLAERTGGTYSTLKVQPAELEDSGVYFCASSQDRGAGELFFGEGSRLTVL.

This clonotype was recorded many times. The rearrangement uses TRBV4-2 and TRBJ2-5, with TRBD2 matching over 11 bases. This CDR3 is built from 15 residues. With V trimmed by 1 base and J by 2 bases, 0 bases remained unmatched. Per the germline V gene, CDR1 is LGHNA and CDR2 is YNFKEQ. The CDR3 region is CASSQGLAGQETQYF. The CDR3 DNA reads TGTGCCAGCAGCCAAGGACTAGCGGGGCAAGAGACCCAGTACTTC.

The V and J genes are TRBV7-2 and TRBJ1-4; D remains unclear. The germline CDR1 and CDR2 sequences are SGHTA and FQGNSA. V was trimmed by 5 bases and J by 5 bases, leaving 15 bases between them. The CDR3 has 15 residues. CDR3 nucleotides: TGTGCCAGCAGCCTCCCCGGCAGCGTGAATGAAAAACTGTTTTTT. It yields the protein CASSLPGSVNEKLFF.

This clonotype was counted once. This chain uses TRBV4-3 with TRBJ1-1, with 7 bases matching TRBD1. V gave up 0 bases and J gave up 4 bases; unmatched junction bases: 17. Germline CDR1 and CDR2: LGHNA and YSLEER. The CDR3 runs to 19 residues. CDR3 DNA sequence: TGCGCCAGCAGCCAAGATTTAGTGGGGGCCCAAACAGGGGTCACTGAAGCTTTCTTT. It codes for CASSQDLVGAQTGVTEAFF.

There are a few counts of this clonotype. The chain joins TRBV18 to TRBJ2-1; D is undetermined. Trimming left V 6 bases short and J 7 bases short, with 19 bases between. The germline V gene has CDR1 KGHSH and CDR2 LQKENI. The CDR3 spans 15 residues. The chain's CDR3 is CASSRISVLANEQFF. CDR3 bases: TGTGCCAGCTCCAGGATCAGTGTACTGGCTAATGAGCAGTTCTTC.

The rearrangement uses TRBV5-6 and TRBJ1-2; D is possibly TRBD1 (5 bases). Germline CDR1 SGHDT, CDR2 YYEEEE. V lost 2 bases and J 4 bases, leaving 12 bases between the germline ends. The CDR3 extends over 14 amino acids. The CDR3 sequence: CASSLRGAGYGYTF. Written as DNA, the CDR3 is TGTGCCAGCAGCTTAAGGGGCGCGGGCTATGGCTACACCTTC.

This sequence joins TRBV7-2 and TRBJ1-5, with 7 bases aligning to TRBD1. The CDR3 runs 16 residues. Germline trimming cut 1 base from V and 2 bases from J; bases unmatched to any gene: 5. Germline CDR1 reads SGHTA; CDR2 reads FQGNSA. CDR3 in amino acids: CASSLGQGSGNQPQHF. In nucleotides, the CDR3 is TGTGCCAGCAGCTTAGGACAGGGCAGTGGCAATCAGCCCCAGCATTTT.

This clonotype was detected only a few times. This chain links TRBV7-9 with TRBJ2-1; D perhaps matches TRBD1 (5 bases). The V gene's germline CDR1 is SEHNR and CDR2 FQNEAQ (reference sequence). The ends were cut back, 1 base at V and 1 base at J, with 17 bases in the middle. The CDR3 is made up of 18 amino acids. The CDR3 sequence: CASSLVGRPNSSYNEQFF. The DNA of the CDR3 is TGTGCCAGCAGCTTAGTGGGGCGTCCGAATAGTTCCTACAATGAGCAGTTCTTC.

The chain uses TRBV2 and TRBJ2-4, with TRBD2 matching over 10 bases. The CDR3 is 16 residues long. Trimming removed 3 bases from V and 8 bases from J; junction bases left unmatched: 10. Germline V gene lookup returns CDR1 SNHLY and CDR2 FYNNEI. Here the CDR3 reads CASSEWSGRAEYIQYF. The CDR3, as DNA: TGTGCCAGCAGTGAGTGGAGCGGGAGGGCCGAATACATTCAGTACTTC.

The chain links TRBV27 to TRBJ2-1, with D uncertain. This CDR3 has 12 residues. V was trimmed by 6 bases and J by 7 bases, leaving 10 bases between them. Germline assignment: CDR1 MNHEY and CDR2 SMNVEV (reference sequence). The CDR3 region is CASSPNQNEQFF. CDR3 in DNA: TGTGCCAGCAGCCCTAATCAAAATGAGCAGTTCTTC.

The chain employs TRBV27 and TRBJ2-1; 12 bases match TRBD2. Trimming took 3 bases from V and 6 from J; bases not matched to a gene: 6. The CDR3 length is 16 residues. CDR1 is MNHEY, CDR2 SMNVEV, per germline (reference sequence). CDR3 nucleotide sequence: TGTGCCAGCAGTTTCTTCCTAGCGGGGGGGTTCAATGAGCAGTTCTTC. Translating gives CASSFFLAGGFNEQFF.

This clonotype was observed a few times. The chain recombines TRBV29-1 with TRBJ2-3; D not resolved. Germline values: CDR1 SQVTM, CDR2 ANQGSEA. V shed 6 bases and J shed 6 bases, with 13 bases lying between them. The CDR3 runs 12 residues. The CDR3 reads CSVDLSSDTQYF. CDR3 in DNA: TGCAGCGTAGATTTATCCTCGGATACGCAGTATTTT.